This TCR beta chain comes out of a study of shared clonotypes between healthy human individuals. Findings and limits, study-wide: Naive subsets tended to show greater estimated richness than memory subsets. All-four-donor shared clonotypes had higher generation probabilities than non-shared clonotypes did.

Using 200 ng DNA, around 30,000 T cell genomes, the sorted-subset replicate PCRs were run. Original processing notes: Filtering differed because ImmunoSEQ produced junction-only sequences that carried no quality scores. This table comes from immunoSEQ multiplex PCR, and its TCRdb copy is limited to in-frame clones, with some not included. D and trimming were read from the DNA, whereas the V and J calls and clone size are those reported in that table. This sample carries some 2,400,000 clones, roughly 95% of them seen once, and the ten largest clones take more than 0.1%. CDR1 and CDR2 from the germline V gene are SGHRS and YFSETQ. The CDR3 extends over 18 amino acids. The germline V and J ends were trimmed by 2 bases and 6 bases, with 21 bases remaining between them. Worth noting for this clone: Its antigen is currently unknown.

The V and J genes are TRBV5-1 and TRBJ1-6; tentatively, D is TRBD1 (5 bases). Sequences were obtained from naive CD4+ T cells sorted from blood. Subset here: CD45RA+ positively selected. The receptor's source is a man younger than 35 in good health. CDR3 protein: CASSFRGELDTANSPLHF. The CDR3 DNA sequence: TGCGCCAGCAGCTTTCGCGGCGAATTGGACACCGCTAATTCACCCCTCCACTTT.